This TCR beta chain was documented in a study of cytomegalovirus exposure and HLA in healthy donors. PCR was performed using 60 Vbeta and 13 Jbeta primers. The assay was immunoSEQ multiplex PCR, and TCRdb's table has in-frame clones only and misses some. The sample has about 180,000 clones, 70% to 80% seen once. Trimming removed 1 base from V and 0 bases from J, with 9 bases in between. The germline V gene encodes CDR1 MNHNS and CDR2 SASEGT. CDR3 length: 15 residues. As to this clone: Its matching antigen is unknown.

Points from the study as a whole: Excluded were some V segments that proved indistinguishable, including TRBV6-2 and TRBV6-3. Analyzed later, association rates of TCRs varied across HLA loci, with DRB1 most and HLA-C fewest.

Input material: PBMCs. The clonotype comes from a man aged 25-45 years in good health and CMV-seronegative. This chain links TRBV6-1 with TRBJ1-1; D is perhaps TRBD1 (5 bases). This chain's CDR3 is CASSEGAGLNTEAFF. DNA of the CDR3: TGTGCCAGCAGTGAAGGGGCAGGGCTGAACACTGAAGCTTTCTTT.